These 29 T cell receptor beta chains were all obtained from the same sample, sequenced in a study of shared clonotypes between healthy human individuals. The repertoire was sequenced with immunoSEQ multiplex PCR; TCRdb's copy has only in-frame clones and lacks some. The sample has hundreds of thousands of clones; roughly 70% are singletons. The sample comprised memory CD4+ T cells sorted from blood. Subset in this sample: CD45RA-negative fraction. The receptors originated from a woman aged 25 to 39 in good health.

The J gene is TRBJ2-1, the V gene TRBV6-1; 7 nucleotides align to TRBD1. The germline V gene encodes CDR1 MNHNS and CDR2 SASEGT. The junction had 5 bases not matched to a gene; V was cut back by 1 base and J by 8 bases. CDR3 length: 14 residues. CDR3 sequence: CASSEVDRFDEQFF. CDR3 DNA sequence: TGTGCCAGCAGTGAAGTGGACAGGTTCGATGAGCAGTTCTTC.

Turning to this clone: The identical CDR3 is also encoded by other nucleotide sequences in the sample. The rearrangement joins TRBV7-9 to TRBJ2-3; 12 positions match TRBD2. This CDR3 comprises 16 residues. Trimming cost V 4 bases and J 0 bases; bases outside gene matches: 2. Germline V CDR1 and CDR2: SEHNR, FQNEAQ (reference sequence). This CDR3 is CASSSGTSGSTDTQYF. The CDR3 region has the DNA TGTGCCAGCAGCTCTGGGACTAGCGGGAGCACAGATACGCAGTATTTT.

The chain is built from TRBV6-5 and TRBJ2-7; D uncertain. Germline values: CDR1 MNHEY, CDR2 SVGAGI. CDR3 size: 14 residues. The ends were cut back, 5 bases at V and 2 bases at J, with 13 bases in the middle. The CDR3: CASSPNKLPYEQYF. The CDR3 coding sequence is TGTGCCAGCAGTCCTAACAAGTTACCCTACGAGCAGTACTTC.

V gene TRBV6-5 combines with J gene TRBJ2-5, with D unclear. V gave up 5 bases and J gave up 4 bases, with 11 bases separating them. This CDR3 is built from 13 residues. CDR1 and CDR2 (germline): MNHEY, SVGAGI. The CDR3 DNA follows: TGTGCCAGCAGTCCTCAGTACAGAGAGACCCAGTACTTC. Protein: CASSPQYRETQYF.

This rearrangement joins TRBV19 to TRBJ1-1, with TRBD1 as a possible D gene (5 bases). Germline CDR1 is LNHDA and CDR2 is SQIVND (reference sequence). The length of the CDR3 is 16 residues. V lost 4 bases and J 2 bases, leaving 17 bases between the germline ends. In nucleotides, the CDR3 is TGTGCCAGTAGTAGTGGGGGAACCAACTTTAACACTGAAGCTTTCTTT. Translated, it gives CASSSGGTNFNTEAFF.

The rearrangement joins TRBV27 to TRBJ1-1; TRBD1 might be the D (5 bases). CDR3 length equals 17 residues. Germline assignment: CDR1 MNHEY and CDR2 SMNVEV (reference sequence). Trimming took 4 bases from V and 5 from J, leaving 23 bases between them. The CDR3 sequence is CASSSARRGASRTEAFF. CDR3 nucleotide sequence: TGTGCCAGCAGTTCCGCTCGACGTGGGGCCAGCAGAACTGAAGCTTTCTTT.

The chain has TRBV7-8 and TRBJ2-7; 12 bases are a match to TRBD2. The CDR3 is 18 residues long. The V and J ends lost 4 bases and 4 bases, in that order; junction bases with no gene match: 14. The germline CDR1 and CDR2 sequences are SGHVS and FQNEAQ. The CDR3 loop reads CASSSSQPRLAGDYEQYF. The CDR3 DNA reads TGTGCCAGCAGCTCCTCACAGCCGAGACTAGCGGGAGATTACGAGCAGTACTTC. The variable domain in full, completed from reference TRBV7-8 and TRBJ2-7, reads GAGVSQSPRYKVAKRGQDVALRCDPISGHVSLFWYQQALGQGPEFLTYFQNEAQLDKSGLPSDRFFAERPEGSVSTLKIQRTQQEDSAVYLCASSSSQPRLAGDYEQYFGPGTRLTVT.

The J gene is TRBJ2-7, the V gene TRBV28; tentative D call: TRBD2 (6 bases). V was pared by 6 bases and J by 0 bases, with 12 bases between. The CDR3 extends over 14 amino acids. CDR1 is MDHEN and CDR2 is SYDVKM in the germline V gene. The CDR3 region is CASRNSGSSYEQYF. In nucleotides, the CDR3 is TGTGCCAGCAGGAATAGCGGAAGCTCCTACGAGCAGTACTTC.

This chain links TRBV28 with TRBJ1-1; D not certain. Germline V gene data show CDR1 as MDHEN and CDR2 as SYDVKM. This CDR3 region has 16 residues. The V end was cut by 3 bases, the J end by 0 bases, with 14 bases between. The DNA of the CDR3 is TGTGCCAGCAGTTTTGAACCGTATGTAATGAACACTGAAGCTTTCTTT. It yields the protein CASSFEPYVMNTEAFF.

This clone appeared a few times. V is TRBV2 and J is TRBJ2-5; D perhaps matches TRBD1 (5 bases). The V end lost 4 bases, the J end lost 1 base, and 16 bases lay between the germline ends. Germline V gives CDR1 SNHLY, CDR2 FYNNEI. There are 16 residues in the CDR3. Written as DNA, the CDR3 is TGTGCCAGCAGTGGCCCTGGCAGGGCATCCCAAGAGACCCAGTACTTC. Translation: CASSGPGRASQETQYF.

CDR3 amino acids: CASSTDRGSQPQHF. In DNA, the CDR3 is TGTGCCAGCAGTACCGACAGGGGTTCTCAGCCCCAGCATTTT. The rearrangement uses TRBV6-1 and TRBJ1-5; 8 bases are shared with TRBD1. Germline V gene lookup returns CDR1 MNHNS and CDR2 SASEGT. The CDR3 is 14 residues long. The J segment lost 6 bases and the V segment lost 5 bases, leaving 6 bases of the junction unmatched.

This clone was seen a single time. The same CDR3 also results from other DNA sequences found in this sample. The chain is built from TRBV20-1 and TRBJ2-5, with D hard to call. CDR3 length equals 10 residues. The germline gives CDR1 DFQATT, CDR2 SNEGSKA (reference sequence). The germline V and J ends were trimmed by 1 base and 4 bases, with 1 base remaining between them. CDR3 region: CSARGETQYF. The CDR3 DNA reads TGCAGTGCTAGAGGAGAGACCCAGTACTTC.

The chain couples TRBV28 to TRBJ1-2, with D perhaps TRBD1 (5 bases). The CDR3 covers 13 residues. Germline V gene data show CDR1 as MDHEN and CDR2 as SYDVKM. V shed 4 bases and J shed 8 bases, with 14 bases lying between them. The CDR3 sequence: CASSSSRVGGYTF. In DNA, the CDR3 is TGTGCCAGCAGTTCCTCCAGGGTGGGAGGCTACACCTTC.

This chain links TRBV2 with TRBJ2-7; the D is unclear. Germline values: CDR1 SNHLY, CDR2 FYNNEI. Trimming left V 1 base short and J 7 bases short, with 11 bases between. The CDR3 consists of 13 residues. The CDR3 bases are TGTGCCAGCAGTGAAGGGGTGGCCAGGGAGCAGTACTTC. Its protein is CASSEGVAREQYF.

The rearrangement joins TRBV4-1 to TRBJ2-3; 10 positions match TRBD2. In germline, CDR1 is MGHRA, CDR2 YSYEKL. The CDR3 length is 17 residues. V lost 3 bases and J lost 1; bases outside the gene matches: 7. CDR3: CASSQGTTSGGTDTQYF. The CDR3, as DNA: TGCGCCAGCAGCCAGGGCACCACTAGCGGGGGCACAGATACGCAGTATTTT.

This chain connects TRBV7-6 to TRBJ2-2; 9 positions agree with TRBD2. The V segment lost 4 bases and the J segment 2 bases; nucleotides outside the gene matches: 8. Germline values: CDR1 SGHVS, CDR2 FNYEAQ. The CDR3 extends over 17 amino acids. The CDR3 here is CASSSEYLAGNTGELFF. The CDR3 DNA reads as TGTGCCAGCAGCTCCGAATACCTAGCGGGAAACACCGGGGAGCTGTTTTTT.

This clone has just a few counts. This sample includes further DNA sequences coding for the same CDR3. The genes are TRBV30 and TRBJ1-5, with D possibly matching TRBD1 (5 bases). There are 13 residues in the CDR3. In germline, CDR1 is GTSNPN, CDR2 SVGIG (reference sequence). V was clipped by 1 base and J by 1 base, with 5 bases between them. CDR3 in amino acids: CAWSGGSNQPQHF. The CDR3 coding sequence is TGTGCCTGGAGTGGGGGGAGCAATCAGCCCCAGCATTTT.

The chain joins TRBV19 to TRBJ1-5; 10 bases align to TRBD1. The CDR3 has 16 amino acids. Germline CDR1 reads LNHDA; CDR2 reads SQIVND (reference sequence). J was trimmed by 1 base and V by 7 bases; bases with no gene match: 7. CDR3 DNA sequence: TGTGCCAGTACCACCCTGGGACAGGGGAGCAATCAGCCCCAGCATTTT. It yields the protein CASTTLGQGSNQPQHF.

The V call is TRBV27, the J call TRBJ1-2, with 7 bases that match TRBD1. V dropped 4 bases and J dropped 4; count of bases not matched to a gene: 12. Per germline, CDR1 MNHEY and CDR2 SMNVEV (reference sequence). This CDR3 is 16 amino acids long. This CDR3 reads CASSSRQGALIYGYTF. CDR3 in DNA: TGTGCCAGCAGTTCCCGACAGGGCGCCCTTATCTATGGCTACACCTTC.

In its sample, this clone was seen many times. The chain uses TRBV27 and TRBJ1-4; D uncertain. Trimming cost V 1 base and J 7 bases, with 10 bases left between them. CDR1 and CDR2 from the germline V gene are MNHEY and SMNVEV (reference sequence). This CDR3 region has 14 residues. This chain's CDR3 is CASSLYSATEKLFF. The CDR3 coding sequence is TGTGCCAGCAGTTTATACTCGGCGACTGAAAAACTGTTTTTT.

The chain joins TRBV27 to TRBJ2-1; D possibly corresponds to TRBD2 (6 bases). The CDR3 has 14 amino acids. Germline CDR1 is MNHEY and CDR2 is SMNVEV (reference sequence). Between the trimmed V and J ends, which lost 3 bases and 6 bases, there was a span of 12 bases. In DNA form, the CDR3 reads TGTGCCAGCAGTTTCCAGCGGGCACTCAATGAGCAGTTCTTC. Translated: CASSFQRALNEQFF.

The J gene is TRBJ2-1, the V gene TRBV14; no reliable D call. Trimming took 0 bases from V and 9 from J, leaving 18 bases between them. Per the germline V gene, CDR1 is SGHDN and CDR2 is FVKESK. The CDR3 is made up of 16 amino acids. The chain's CDR3 is CASSQDLGPPASEQFF. The CDR3 DNA follows: TGTGCCAGCAGCCAAGATTTGGGCCCCCCCGCAAGTGAGCAGTTCTTC.

The table lists this clone with a few counts. The chain links TRBV30 to TRBJ2-1, with TRBD1 as a possible D gene (6 bases). The germline V and J ends were trimmed by 3 bases and 0 bases, with 9 bases remaining between them. The V gene's germline CDR1 is GTSNPN and CDR2 SVGIG (reference sequence). This CDR3 has 14 amino acids. CDR3 loop: CAWRQGTSYNEQFF. The CDR3 nucleotides are TGTGCCTGGAGACAGGGAACCTCCTACAATGAGCAGTTCTTC.

V is TRBV7-2 and J is TRBJ2-7, with D uncertain. Germline CDR1 reads SGHTA; CDR2 reads FQGNSA. The CDR3 runs to 12 residues. Trimming shortened V by 4 bases and J by 2 bases, and 6 bases separated the two germline ends. CDR3 sequence: CASSWAAYEQYF. For the CDR3, the DNA is TGTGCCAGCAGCTGGGCTGCCTACGAGCAGTACTTC.

This clone was seen more than once but under ten times. The chain employs TRBV7-2 and TRBJ2-3, with D perhaps matching TRBD2 (5 bases). This CDR3 comprises 14 residues. The V end lost 7 bases, the J end lost 1 base, and 12 bases lay between the germline ends. Germline-derived CDR1 and CDR2 are SGHTA and FQGNSA. CDR3 sequence: CASTPPGGTDTQYF. DNA of the CDR3: TGTGCCAGCACCCCACCCGGGGGCACAGATACGCAGTATTTT.

This clone was counted between two and nine times. The rearrangement joins TRBV9 to TRBJ2-7; perhaps TRBD2 as D (6 bases). Looked up from germline, CDR1 is SGDLS and CDR2 is YYNGEE. V lost 4 bases, J lost 3 bases, and 14 bases lay in between. The CDR3 runs 14 residues. The CDR3 region is CASSSGLNGYEQYF. The CDR3 DNA reads as TGTGCCAGCAGCTCGGGACTCAACGGCTACGAGCAGTACTTC.

This clone was observed many times. The chain links TRBV14 to TRBJ2-7, with D tentatively TRBD1 or TRBD2 (6 bases each). V was cut by 0 bases and J by 4 bases, with 19 bases left in between. Per the germline V gene, CDR1 is SGHDN and CDR2 is FVKESK. CDR3 size: 17 residues. The CDR3 DNA follows: TGTGCCAGCAGCCAAGATCCCGGGAGAAGGACAGTATACGAGCAGTACTTC. Encoded protein: CASSQDPGRRTVYEQYF.

With regard to this clone: The sample carries other DNA sequences with the same CDR3. Here the CDR3 reads CASSPRDGYGYTF. The CDR3 DNA follows: TGTGCCAGCAGCCCGCGGGACGGCTATGGCTACACCTTC. The rearrangement links TRBV7-9 to TRBJ1-2; maybe TRBD1 (5 bases). V shed 5 bases and J shed 4 bases, with 11 bases lying between them. Per the germline V gene, CDR1 is SEHNR and CDR2 is FQNEAQ (reference sequence). There are 13 residues in the CDR3. Supplemented by reference TRBV7-9 and TRBJ1-2, the full variable domain reads DTGVSQNPRHKITKRGQNVTFRCDPISEHNRLYWYRQTLGQGPEFLTYFQNEAQLEKSRLLSDRFSAERPKGSFSTLEIQRTEQGDSAMYLCASSPRDGYGYTFGSGTRLTVV.

This clone was seen only once. The V and J genes are TRBV5-1 and TRBJ2-1; D not certain. The germline V gene has CDR1 SGHRS and CDR2 YFSETQ. V lost 2 bases to trimming and J lost 5 bases, with 8 bases between them. There are 13 residues in the CDR3. CDR3 sequence (DNA): TGCGCCAGCAGCTTAGTAGTCGACAATGAGCAGTTCTTC. Translation: CASSLVVDNEQFF.